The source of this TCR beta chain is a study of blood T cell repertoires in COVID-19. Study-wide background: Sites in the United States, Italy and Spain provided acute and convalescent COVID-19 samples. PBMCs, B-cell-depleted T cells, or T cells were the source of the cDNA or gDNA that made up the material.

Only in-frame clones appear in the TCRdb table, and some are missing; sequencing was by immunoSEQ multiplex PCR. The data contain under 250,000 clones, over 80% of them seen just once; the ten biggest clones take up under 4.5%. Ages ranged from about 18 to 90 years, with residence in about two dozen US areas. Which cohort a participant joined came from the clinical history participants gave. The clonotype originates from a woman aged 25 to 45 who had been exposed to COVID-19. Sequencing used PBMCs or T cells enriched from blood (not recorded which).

The CDR3 DNA reads as TGTGCCAGCAGTGACGGGTTGAACACTGAAGCTTTCTTT. Its translation is CASSDGLNTEAFF. The V and J genes are TRBV25-1 and TRBJ1-1; no reliable D call. The CDR3 extends over 13 amino acids. Trimming stripped 3 bases from V and 0 bases from J, with 5 bases between. From germline, CDR1 is MGHDK and CDR2 SYGVNS.